The 17 T cell receptor beta chains below come from one sample, sequenced in a study of CD8 T cells in Susac syndrome. RNA amounts of roughly 0.5 to 1 ug underwent reverse transcription with random hexamers. Each CDR3 protein is one row after TCRdb ran MiXCR on the immunoSEQ multiplex PCR reads. The sample gives about 160,000 distinct CDR3 sequences, around 95% of which show up once; around 0.13% is in the top ten. Sequenced: CD4+ T cells from PBMCs. Receptors originate from a human donor in good health.

The V call is TRBV2, the J call TRBJ2-7, with no clear D. This CDR3 is built from 15 residues. The germline CDR1 and CDR2 sequences are SNHLY and FYNNEI. Trimming removed 3 bases at V and 0 bases at J, with 12 bases between. The CDR3, as DNA: TGTGCCAGCAGTGAGCGGCAGAAGAGCTCCTACGAGCAGTACTTC. This codes for CASSERQKSSYEQYF.

The chain recombines TRBV6-5 with TRBJ2-5; D tentatively reads TRBD1 or TRBD2 (6 bases each). Germline-derived CDR1 and CDR2 are MNHEY and SVGAGI. This CDR3 is built from 18 residues. V was clipped by 2 bases and J by 0 bases, with 19 bases between them. CDR3 loop: CASSYGVLRGANQETQYF. The CDR3 nucleotides are TGTGCCAGCAGTTACGGGGTGTTGAGGGGGGCGAACCAAGAGACCCAGTACTTC.

The chain couples TRBV6-2 or TRBV6-3 to TRBJ1-1; D not resolved. Deletions cut 6 bases from V and 3 bases from J, with 8 bases between. The CDR3 length is 12 residues. Germline V gives CDR1 MNHEY, CDR2 SVGEGT. The CDR3 loop is CASSRKDTEAFF. For the CDR3, the DNA is TGTGCCAGCAGCCGCAAGGACACTGAAGCTTTCTTT.

This clonotype occurred once. CDR3 nucleotides: TGCGCCAGCAGCTGGGACACCTACGAGCAGTACTTC. Translated, it gives CASSWDTYEQYF. This chain links TRBV5-1 with TRBJ2-7; D is perhaps TRBD1 (6 bases). This CDR3 is 12 amino acids long. The germline V gene has CDR1 SGHRS and CDR2 YFSETQ. Trimming took off 3 bases at V and 2 bases at J, with 6 bases between the two ends.

The V gene is TRBV12-3 or TRBV12-4, the J gene TRBJ2-1; D is undetermined. The CDR3 runs 15 residues. V was shortened by 7 bases and J by 0 bases, with 13 bases between the two germline ends. CDR3 protein: CASTTTRSSYNEQFF. In nucleotides, the CDR3 is TGTGCCAGCACCACCACGCGGAGCTCCTACAATGAGCAGTTCTTC.

The sample holds one count of this clonotype. This chain joins TRBV5-1 and TRBJ2-5; D unresolved. The germline V and J ends were trimmed by 6 bases and 5 bases, with 11 bases remaining between them. This CDR3 contains 12 residues. Germline V lookup: CDR1 SGHRS, CDR2 YFSETQ. The CDR3, as DNA: TGCGCCAGCACCTTCGTCGGGGAGACCCAGTACTTC. Its translation is CASTFVGETQYF. The variable domain in full, completed from reference TRBV5-1 and TRBJ2-5, reads KAGVTQTPRYLIKTRGQQVTLSCSPISGHRSVSWYQQTPGQGLQFLFEYFSETQRNKGNFPGRFSGRQFSNSRSEMNVSTLELGDSALYLCASTFVGETQYFGPGTRLLVL.

The CDR3 nucleotides are TGTGCCAGCAGCCTGAGCGGTACCACAGATACGCAGTATTTT. It is translated as CASSLSGTTDTQYF. The chain uses TRBV6-5 and TRBJ2-3; D possibly corresponds to TRBD2 (5 bases). CDR1 is MNHEY, CDR2 SVGAGI, per germline. Trimming removed 6 bases from V and 2 bases from J, with 12 bases in between. The CDR3 is 14 amino acids.

This chain uses TRBV19 with TRBJ1-2, with 9 bases lining up with TRBD1. The ends lost 7 bases at V and 4 bases at J; junction bases unmatched: 4. The CDR3 spans 13 residues. Germline CDR1 and CDR2: LNHDA and SQIVND (reference sequence). This CDR3 is CASKDRGPYGYTF. For the CDR3, the DNA is TGTGCCAGTAAGGACAGGGGCCCCTATGGCTACACCTTC.

This sequence joins TRBV12-3 or TRBV12-4 and TRBJ2-1; 10 nucleotides agree with TRBD2. CDR3 length equals 13 residues. V trimming: 7 bases; J trimming: 7 bases; junction bases outside the gene matches: 4. The CDR3 DNA is TGTGCCAGCAAATCTAGCGGGGGAAATGAGCAGTTCTTC. Its protein product is CASKSSGGNEQFF.

This rearrangement joins TRBV7-2 to TRBJ1-1, with D unclear. In germline, CDR1 is SGHTA, CDR2 FQGNSA. Trimming stripped 2 bases from V and 7 bases from J, with 11 bases between. This CDR3 region has 13 residues. The CDR3 is CASSLWLGYEAFF. The CDR3 nucleotides read TGTGCCAGCAGCTTATGGCTGGGTTATGAAGCTTTCTTT.

The chain employs TRBV5-6 and TRBJ2-3; 9 nucleotides line up with TRBD2. The germline V gene has CDR1 SGHDT and CDR2 YYEEEE. The CDR3 sequence is 14 residues long. The V segment lost 4 bases and the J segment 2 bases; nucleotides outside the gene matches: 2. CDR3 residues: CASSTSGYTDTQYF. The CDR3 DNA reads TGTGCCAGCAGCACTAGCGGGTACACAGATACGCAGTATTTT. Looking up the rest from reference TRBV5-6 and TRBJ2-3 gives the full variable domain: DAGVTQSPTHLIKTRGQQVTLRCSPKSGHDTVSWYQQALGQGPQFIFQYYEEEERQRGNFPDRFSGHQFPNYSSELNVNALLLGDSALYLCASSTSGYTDTQYFGPGTRLTVL.

V usage is TRBV5-1 and J usage is TRBJ2-5; 7 bases fit TRBD1. The CDR3 sequence is 14 residues long. With V trimmed by 2 bases and J by 2 bases, 3 bases remained unmatched. The germline CDR1 and CDR2 sequences are SGHRS and YFSETQ. The CDR3 is CASSLKGQQETQYF. The CDR3 DNA follows: TGCGCCAGCAGCTTAAAGGGACAGCAAGAGACCCAGTACTTC.

This clonotype was picked up one time. V and J are TRBV7-6 and TRBJ1-2; the D is unclear. CDR1 and CDR2 (germline): SGHVS, FNYEAQ. The length of the CDR3 is 15 residues. V was clipped by 5 bases and J by 5 bases, with 18 bases between them. CDR3 sequence (DNA): TGTGCCAGCAGCGCGTCTTTAGGGCCGACTTATGGCTACACCTTC. Encoded protein: CASSASLGPTYGYTF. The full variable domain, with the rest looked up from reference TRBV7-6 and TRBJ1-2, is GAGVSQSPRYKVTKRGQDVALRCDPISGHVSLYWYRQALGQGPEFLTYFNYEAQQDKSGLPNDRFSAERPEGSISTLTIQRTEQRDSAMYRCASSASLGPTYGYTFGSGTRLTVV.

The CDR3 DNA follows: TGTGCCAGCGGAGGACAGGGTTACACCGGGGAGCTGTTTTTT. It encodes CASGGQGYTGELFF. This chain connects TRBV2 to TRBJ2-2; the match to TRBD1 covers 8 bases. Germline lookup yields CDR1 SNHLY and CDR2 FYNNEI. This CDR3 contains 14 residues. V lost 8 bases, J lost 3 bases, and 5 bases stayed unmatched.

The V and J genes are TRBV7-9 and TRBJ2-7; TRBD2 agrees at 12 bases. After removal of 3 bases from V and 7 bases from J, the junction contained 7 bases not matched to a gene. The CDR3 has 15 residues. Germline CDR1 reads SEHNR; CDR2 reads FQNEAQ (reference sequence). CDR3 DNA: TGTGCCAGCAGCTTTCGACTAGCGGGGGCTCAAGAGCAGTACTTC. This gives the protein CASSFRLAGAQEQYF.

The chain combines TRBV5-4 with TRBJ2-1; D not certain. V lost 2 bases and J lost 4, with 10 bases in between. The CDR3 has 14 amino acids. Germline V gives CDR1 SGHNT, CDR2 YYREEE (reference sequence). The chain's CDR3 is CASSLIGQYNEQFF. In nucleotides, the CDR3 is TGTGCCAGCAGCTTAATCGGGCAATACAATGAGCAGTTCTTC.

This chain connects TRBV12-5 to TRBJ1-1, with a tentative D call TRBD1 (5 bases). The CDR3 extends over 15 amino acids. CDR1 is LGHNT and CDR2 is FRNRAP in the germline V gene. V gave up 0 bases and J gave up 4 bases, with 12 bases separating them. CDR3 sequence (DNA): TGTGCTAGTGGTTTGGTACTGGGCAGGGCCACTGAAGCTTTCTTT. Residues: CASGLVLGRATEAFF.